This T cell receptor beta chain is drawn from a study of cytomegalovirus exposure and HLA in healthy donors. Study observations and caveats: Other equally common chains were less clonally expanded than HLA-associated TCR beta chains, a later analysis showed. Specificity for CMV antigens was confirmed in vitro for a few of the CMV-associated chains.

This clone was detected a few times. Its antigen is unknown. A multiplex PCR was run with 60 Vbeta primers and 13 Jbeta primers. The repertoire was sequenced with immunoSEQ multiplex PCR; TCRdb's copy has only in-frame clones and lacks some. Of 150,000 to 200,000 clones in the sample, roughly 80% were seen once. The V gene end was trimmed by 4 bases and the J gene end by 5 bases; junction bases not matched to a gene: 5. This CDR3 is 15 amino acids long. Germline assignment: CDR1 MGHRA and CDR2 YSYEKL. Sequenced sample: PBMCs. The rearrangement links TRBV4-1 to TRBJ2-3; 11 positions agree with TRBD1. The sequence derives from a female donor in good health and CMV-seronegative. The DNA for the CDR3 is TGCGCCAGCAGCCTAAGGACAGGGGGCATAGATACGCAGTATTTT. This translates into CASSLRTGGIDTQYF.